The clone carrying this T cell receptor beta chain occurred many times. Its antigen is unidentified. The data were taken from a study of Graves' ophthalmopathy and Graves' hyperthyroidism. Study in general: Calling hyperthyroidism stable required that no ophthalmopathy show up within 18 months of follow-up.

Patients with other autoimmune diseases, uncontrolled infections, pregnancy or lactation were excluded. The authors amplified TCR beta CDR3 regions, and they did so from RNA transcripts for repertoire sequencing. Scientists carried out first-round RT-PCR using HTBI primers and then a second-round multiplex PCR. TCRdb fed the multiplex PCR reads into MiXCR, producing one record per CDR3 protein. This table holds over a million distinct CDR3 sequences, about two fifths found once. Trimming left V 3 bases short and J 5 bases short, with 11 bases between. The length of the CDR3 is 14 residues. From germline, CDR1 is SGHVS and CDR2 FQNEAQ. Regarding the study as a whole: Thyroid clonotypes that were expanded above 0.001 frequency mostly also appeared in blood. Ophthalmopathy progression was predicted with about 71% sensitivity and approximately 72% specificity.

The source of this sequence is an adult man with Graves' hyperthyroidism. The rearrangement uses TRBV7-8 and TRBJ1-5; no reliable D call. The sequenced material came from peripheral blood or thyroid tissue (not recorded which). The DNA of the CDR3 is TGTGCCAGCAGCTTCCCGCAGGTATATCAGCCCCAGCATTTT. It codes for CASSFPQVYQPQHF.